Each of the 3 T cell receptor beta chains below was sequenced from the same sample in a study of T-cell memory formation after mild COVID-19. One entry per CDR3 protein, called by TCRdb with MiXCR from the 5' RACE reads. The repertoire holds 350,000 to 400,000 distinct CDR3 sequences, with approximately 15% as singletons. Sequenced input: PBMCs or a T cell subset sorted from them (not recorded which). Receptor source: a man younger than 35 who had mild COVID-19 (a few samples of this study predate the infection). Cell type and time point are not known.

V gene TRBV5-6 combines with J gene TRBJ2-1, with 7 bases that match TRBD1. The CDR3 loop spans 15 amino acids. The germline CDR1 and CDR2 sequences are SGHDT and YYEEEE. Trimming at V came to 4 bases and at J to 8 bases, leaving 12 bases not matched to a gene. CDR3 region: CASSLLLTGFDEQFF. CDR3 DNA: TGTGCCAGCAGCCTCCTCCTGACAGGGTTCGATGAGCAGTTCTTC.

V is TRBV4-2 and J is TRBJ1-1; TRBD1 agrees at 8 bases. The germline gives CDR1 LGHNA, CDR2 YNFKEQ. V shed 1 base and J 4 bases; nucleotides not matched to a gene: 5. The CDR3 has 15 residues. The chain's CDR3 is CASSQAQGGGTEAFF. The CDR3 bases are TGTGCCAGCAGCCAAGCACAGGGGGGGGGCACTGAAGCTTTCTTT.

The V call is TRBV7-9, the J call TRBJ2-1; 8 nucleotides line up with TRBD2. The CDR3 is 20 amino acids. Germline V gene lookup returns CDR1 SEHNR and CDR2 FQNEAQ (reference sequence). Germline trimming cut 2 bases from V and 0 bases from J; bases unmatched to any gene: 15. CDR3 DNA sequence: TGTGCCAGCAGCTTAACCCCGGGAGCGGGGGTGTCAAGCTCCTACAATGAGCAGTTCTTC. Amino acids: CASSLTPGAGVSSSYNEQFF.